A selection of T cell receptor beta chains follows, all from one sample in a study of liver allograft versus peripheral blood T cells. From the reads, TCRdb called clonotypes with MiXCR, one entry per CDR3 protein. Of approximately 1,300 distinct CDR3 sequences detected, roughly 15% appear once; the ten largest clones hold roughly 8%. The receptor source for this set is a human patient who had a liver transplant. These T cells may partly come from the graft donor. CDR3s include the opening cysteine and the closing phenylalanine or tryptophan. Each record gives: J gene, V gene, clone size, D gene, CDR3 protein, CDR3 DNA. The D gene is left open where the match is weak. Only some rows state a clone size, as once, few, many or a class for expanded clones.

J: TRBJ1-5
V: TRBV12-3/TRBV12-4
size: .
D: .
CDR3: CASSPPGHNQPQHF
DNA: TGTGCCAGCAGTCCTCCGGGCCACAATCAGCCCCAGCATTTT

J: TRBJ1-4
V: TRBV12-3/TRBV12-4
size: .
D: .
CDR3: CASSLVGPQGEKLFF
DNA: TGTGCCAGCAGTTTAGTAGGGCCGCAGGGTGAAAAACTGTTTTTT

J: TRBJ1-2
V: TRBV24-1
size: medium-sized
D: TRBD1
CDR3: CATSEATGDYTF
DNA: TGTGCCACCAGTGAGGCAACAGGGGACTACACCTTC

J: TRBJ2-2
V: TRBV5-5
size: few
D: TRBD1
CDR3: CASSPLTGGPTGELFF
DNA: TGTGCCAGCAGCCCTTTGACAGGGGGCCCCACCGGGGAGCTGTTTTTT

J: TRBJ1-4
V: TRBV11-2
size: large
D: TRBD1
CDR3: CASSSQGGNEKLFF
DNA: TGTGCCAGCAGCTCTCAGGGGGGGAATGAAAAACTGTTTTTT

J: TRBJ1-4
V: TRBV6-1
size: large
D: TRBD1
CDR3: CASSTQTGVLEKLFF
DNA: TGTGCCAGCAGTACCCAGACAGGGGTACTGGAAAAACTGTTTTTT

J: TRBJ2-1
V: TRBV7-2
size: .
D: .
CDR3: CASSYAGTSYNEQFF
DNA: TGTGCCAGCAGCTACGCCGGGACTTCTTACAATGAGCAGTTCTTC

J: TRBJ1-6
V: TRBV9
size: medium-sized
D: .
CDR3: CASSATGLNNSPLHF
DNA: TGTGCCAGCAGCGCAACCGGACTCAATAATTCACCCCTCCACTTT

J: TRBJ1-1
V: TRBV29-1
size: .
D: .
CDR3: CSAPGGGNTEAFF
DNA: TGCAGCGCTCCGGGGGGGGGGAACACTGAAGCTTTCTTT

J: TRBJ1-2
V: TRBV19
size: medium-sized
D: TRBD1
CDR3: CASSTGTGPPGYTF
DNA: TGTGCCAGTAGTACTGGGACAGGGCCCCCTGGCTACACCTTC

J: TRBJ2-1
V: TRBV20-1
size: .
D: .
CDR3: CSARESWGSSYNEQFF
DNA: TGCAGTGCTAGGGAGTCTTGGGGTAGCTCCTACAATGAGCAGTTCTTC

J: TRBJ1-5
V: TRBV6-6
size: medium-sized
D: .
CDR3: CASSYGNLSNQPQHF
DNA: TGTGCCAGCAGTTACGGAAATCTTAGCAATCAGCCCCAGCATTTT

J: TRBJ2-1
V: TRBV20-1
size: .
D: .
CDR3: CSARGPGKNEQFF
DNA: TGCAGTGCTAGGGGACCGGGGAAAAATGAGCAGTTCTTC

J: TRBJ1-1
V: TRBV6-1
size: large
D: .
CDR3: CASNRALNTEAFF
DNA: TGTGCCAGTAACAGGGCCCTGAACACTGAAGCTTTCTTT

J: TRBJ1-1
V: TRBV27
size: large
D: .
CDR3: CASSLFRVGTEAFF
DNA: TGTGCCAGCAGTTTGTTCAGGGTGGGCACTGAAGCTTTCTTT

J: TRBJ2-7
V: TRBV7-2
size: .
D: TRBD1
CDR3: CASSSDRGPYEQYF
DNA: TGTGCCAGCAGCTCCGACAGGGGGCCCTACGAGCAGTACTTC

J: TRBJ2-1
V: TRBV5-6
size: medium-sized
D: TRBD2
CDR3: CASSLGLAGISNEQFF
DNA: TGTGCCAGCAGCTTGGGACTAGCGGGAATTAGTAATGAGCAGTTCTTC

J: TRBJ1-4
V: TRBV7-2
size: medium-sized
D: .
CDR3: CASSQGGSNEKLFF
DNA: TGTGCCAGCAGCCAGGGAGGGTCAAATGAAAAACTGTTTTTT

J: TRBJ1-4
V: TRBV6-5
size: medium-sized
D: .
CDR3: CASSYSRQGGKLFF
DNA: TGTGCCAGCAGTTACTCGAGGCAGGGAGGAAAACTGTTTTTT

J: TRBJ1-1
V: TRBV20-1
size: medium-sized
D: TRBD1
CDR3: CSARDLAGGVAEAFF
DNA: TGCAGTGCTAGAGATCTCGCAGGGGGGGTCGCTGAAGCTTTCTTT

J: TRBJ1-1
V: TRBV6-5
size: large
D: .
CDR3: CASTSARGEGTEAFF
DNA: TGTGCCAGCACTTCCGCCCGAGGGGAGGGCACTGAAGCTTTCTTT

J: TRBJ1-2
V: TRBV12-3/TRBV12-4
size: medium-sized
D: .
CDR3: CASSYYSGDYGYTF
DNA: TGTGCCAGCAGTTACTACAGCGGGGACTATGGCTACACCTTC

J: TRBJ1-2
V: TRBV5-6
size: medium-sized
D: .
CDR3: CASSARSTVNYGYTF
DNA: TGTGCCAGCAGCGCTCGCTCAACGGTGAACTATGGCTACACCTTC

J: TRBJ2-6
V: TRBV6-2/TRBV6-3
size: medium-sized
D: TRBD1
CDR3: CASSTGQGSGANVLTF
DNA: TGTGCCAGCAGTACGGGACAGGGCTCTGGGGCCAACGTCCTGACTTTC

J: TRBJ1-2
V: TRBV12-3/TRBV12-4
size: medium-sized
D: TRBD1
CDR3: CASSFRTGEGYTF
DNA: TGTGCCAGCAGTTTTCGGACAGGGGAGGGCTACACCTTC

J: TRBJ2-7
V: TRBV11-1
size: .
D: TRBD1
CDR3: CATSLGQGEQYF
DNA: TGTGCCACCAGCCTCGGACAGGGTGAGCAGTACTTC

J: TRBJ2-2
V: TRBV5-6
size: .
D: .
CDR3: CASSPGLLAGELFF
DNA: TGTGCCAGCAGCCCGGGACTCTTGGCCGGGGAGCTGTTTTTT

J: TRBJ1-2
V: TRBV19
size: medium-sized
D: .
CDR3: CASSASTGSWGYTF
DNA: TGTGCCAGTAGTGCCTCTACAGGGTCCTGGGGCTACACCTTC

J: TRBJ1-5
V: TRBV20-1
size: .
D: .
CDR3: CSAREGAAENQPQHF
DNA: TGCAGTGCTAGAGAAGGGGCCGCGGAGAATCAGCCCCAGCATTTT

J: TRBJ1-3
V: TRBV18
size: large
D: .
CDR3: CASSPFRQDSGNTIYF
DNA: TGTGCCAGCTCACCCTTCCGGCAGGACTCTGGAAACACCATATATTTT

J: TRBJ1-3
V: TRBV18
size: large
D: .
CDR3: CASLGGHSGNTIYF
DNA: TGTGCCAGCTTAGGCGGCCACTCTGGAAACACCATATATTTT

J: TRBJ2-1
V: TRBV20-1
size: few
D: TRBD2
CDR3: CSASGTSGARNEQFF
DNA: TGCAGTGCTAGCGGGACTAGCGGGGCCCGAAATGAGCAGTTCTTC

J: TRBJ2-7
V: TRBV7-2
size: medium-sized
D: TRBD1
CDR3: CASTQDREQYF
DNA: TGTGCCAGCACCCAGGACAGGGAGCAGTACTTC

J: TRBJ2-5
V: TRBV6-5
size: medium-sized
D: TRBD2
CDR3: CASSYSAGGVETQYF
DNA: TGTGCCAGCAGTTACTCTGCGGGGGGCGTCGAGACCCAGTACTTC

J: TRBJ2-7
V: TRBV6-1
size: medium-sized
D: .
CDR3: CASSEGAVPLYEQYF
DNA: TGTGCCAGCAGTGAAGGGGCAGTTCCCCTTTACGAGCAGTACTTC

J: TRBJ2-7
V: TRBV2
size: .
D: .
CDR3: CASSPGGRREQYF
DNA: TGTGCCAGCAGTCCCGGGGGTAGGCGCGAGCAGTACTTC

J: TRBJ1-5
V: TRBV15
size: medium-sized
D: .
CDR3: CATSRGVGVGNQPQHF
DNA: TGTGCCACCAGCAGGGGAGTGGGAGTTGGCAATCAGCCCCAGCATTTT

J: TRBJ2-7
V: TRBV7-2
size: medium-sized
D: .
CDR3: CASSSGPGYEQYF
DNA: TGTGCCAGCAGTTCAGGTCCAGGATACGAGCAGTACTTC

J: TRBJ2-7
V: TRBV6-2/TRBV6-3
size: large
D: .
CDR3: CASCNRDGGTYEQYF
DNA: TGTGCCAGCTGCAACCGGGACGGAGGAACCTACGAGCAGTACTTC

J: TRBJ1-4
V: TRBV6-2/TRBV6-3
size: medium-sized
D: TRBD1
CDR3: CASSYGTAHEKLFF
DNA: TGTGCCAGCAGTTACGGGACAGCCCATGAAAAACTGTTTTTT

J: TRBJ2-3
V: TRBV24-1
size: medium-sized
D: .
CDR3: CATSDPGPTDTQYF
DNA: TGTGCCACCAGTGACCCTGGACCAACAGATACGCAGTATTTT

J: TRBJ1-1
V: TRBV14
size: medium-sized
D: .
CDR3: CASSQDHGANTEAFF
DNA: TGTGCCAGCAGCCAAGATCACGGGGCGAACACTGAAGCTTTCTTT

J: TRBJ1-2
V: TRBV19
size: medium-sized
D: TRBD1
CDR3: CASSISGQGIYGYTF
DNA: TGTGCCAGTAGTATTAGCGGACAGGGCATCTATGGCTACACCTTC

J: TRBJ1-5
V: TRBV20-1
size: .
D: .
CDR3: CSAREGGGFGQPQHF
DNA: TGCAGTGCTAGAGAAGGCGGAGGGTTCGGGCAGCCCCAGCATTTT

J: TRBJ1-4
V: TRBV6-6
size: large
D: .
CDR3: CASWSEKLFF
DNA: TGTGCCAGCTGGAGTGAAAAACTGTTTTTT

J: TRBJ2-3
V: TRBV2
size: few
D: .
CDR3: CASSEERAFTDTQYF
DNA: TGTGCCAGCAGTGAGGAGCGGGCCTTCACAGATACGCAGTATTTT

J: TRBJ2-3
V: TRBV20-1
size: once
D: .
CDR3: CSARGGRADTQYF
DNA: TGCAGTGCTAGAGGGGGGCGGGCAGATACGCAGTATTTT

J: TRBJ1-2
V: TRBV7-2
size: large
D: TRBD1
CDR3: CASSSDRGPYGYTF
DNA: TGTGCCAGCAGCTCCGACAGGGGGCCCTATGGCTACACCTTC

J: TRBJ2-1
V: TRBV11-2
size: .
D: .
CDR3: CASSLLRSSYNEQFF
DNA: TGTGCCAGCAGCCTTTTAAGGAGCTCCTACAATGAGCAGTTCTTC

J: TRBJ1-5
V: TRBV19
size: medium-sized
D: .
CDR3: CASSIEGGLGNQPQHF
DNA: TGTGCCAGTAGTATAGAGGGAGGGCTCGGCAATCAGCCCCAGCATTTT

J: TRBJ1-1
V: TRBV2
size: .
D: .
CDR3: CASSEQGLNTEAFF
DNA: TGTGCCAGCAGTGAACAGGGGTTGAACACTGAAGCTTTCTTT

J: TRBJ1-5
V: TRBV28
size: medium-sized
D: TRBD1
CDR3: CASSLAGGVQPQHF
DNA: TGTGCCAGCAGTTTAGCAGGGGGCGTACAGCCCCAGCATTTT

J: TRBJ2-1
V: TRBV4-1
size: once
D: .
CDR3: CASSSRDWNNEQFF
DNA: TGCGCCAGCAGCTCTCGGGACTGGAACAATGAGCAGTTCTTC

J: TRBJ2-3
V: TRBV5-4
size: many
D: TRBD2
CDR3: CASRNGGWGGDTQYF
DNA: TGTGCCAGCAGGAATGGAGGCTGGGGGGGAGATACGCAGTATTTT

J: TRBJ2-1
V: TRBV7-2
size: medium-sized
D: .
CDR3: CASSLDSRPYNEQFF
DNA: TGTGCCAGCAGCTTAGATTCGCGGCCCTACAATGAGCAGTTCTTC